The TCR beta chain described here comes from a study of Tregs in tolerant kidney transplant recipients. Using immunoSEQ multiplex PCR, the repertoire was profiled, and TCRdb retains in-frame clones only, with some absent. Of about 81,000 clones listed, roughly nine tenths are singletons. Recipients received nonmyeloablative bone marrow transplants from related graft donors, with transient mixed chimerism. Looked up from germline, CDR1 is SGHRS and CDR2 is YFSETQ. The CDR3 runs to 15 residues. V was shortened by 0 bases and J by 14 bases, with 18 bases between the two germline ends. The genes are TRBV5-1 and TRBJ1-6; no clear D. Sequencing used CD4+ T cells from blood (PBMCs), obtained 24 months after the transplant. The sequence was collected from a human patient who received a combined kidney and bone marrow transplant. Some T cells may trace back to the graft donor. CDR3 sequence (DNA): TGCGCCAGCAGCTTGGACCCAGGCCGTCAAAAATCCCTCCACTTT. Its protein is CASSLDPGRQKSLHF.